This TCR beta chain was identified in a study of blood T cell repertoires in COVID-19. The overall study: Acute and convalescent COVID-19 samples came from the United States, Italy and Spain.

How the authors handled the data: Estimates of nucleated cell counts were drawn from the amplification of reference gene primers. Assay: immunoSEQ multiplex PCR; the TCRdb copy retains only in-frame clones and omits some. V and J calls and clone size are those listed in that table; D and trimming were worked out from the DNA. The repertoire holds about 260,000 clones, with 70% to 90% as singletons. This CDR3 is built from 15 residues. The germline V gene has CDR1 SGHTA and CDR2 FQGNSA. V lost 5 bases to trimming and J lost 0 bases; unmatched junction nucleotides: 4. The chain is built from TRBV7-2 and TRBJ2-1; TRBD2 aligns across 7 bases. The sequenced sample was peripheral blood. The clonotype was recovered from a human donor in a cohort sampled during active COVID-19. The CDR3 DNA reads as TGTGCCAGCAGCCCGGCTAGCGGCTCCTACAATGAGCAGTTCTTC. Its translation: CASSPASGSYNEQFF.